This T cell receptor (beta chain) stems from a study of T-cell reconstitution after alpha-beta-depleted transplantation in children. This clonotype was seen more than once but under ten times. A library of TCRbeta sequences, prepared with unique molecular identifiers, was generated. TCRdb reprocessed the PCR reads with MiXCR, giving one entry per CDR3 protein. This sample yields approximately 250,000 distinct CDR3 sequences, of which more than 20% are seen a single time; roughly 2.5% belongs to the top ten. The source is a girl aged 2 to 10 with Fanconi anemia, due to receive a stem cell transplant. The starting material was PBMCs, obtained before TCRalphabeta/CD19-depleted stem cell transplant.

CDR3 nucleotides: TGCAGTGCTAGGCTCCGGGACAGGGACTACAATGAGCAGTTCTTC. This sequence encodes CSARLRDRDYNEQFF. The genes are TRBV20-1 and TRBJ2-1; 9 bases line up with TRBD1. Germline V gene data show CDR1 as DFQATT and CDR2 as SNEGSKA (reference sequence). The CDR3 spans 15 residues. V trimming: 3 bases; J trimming: 3 bases; junction bases outside the gene matches: 6.